A single sample is the source of the 10 T cell receptor beta chains below, sequenced in a study of OX40 agonist ivuxolimab in advanced cancers. Method: immunoSEQ multiplex PCR; TCRdb's copy keeps in-frame clones and lacks some. Of fewer than 70,000 clones in the sample, approximately 80% were seen once. The input for sequencing was CD4+ or CD8+ T cells sorted from blood, taken in a trial of the OX40 agonist ivuxolimab. The receptor source for this set is an adult with an advanced solid tumor such as melanoma, head and neck, liver or kidney cancer.

V and J are TRBV18 and TRBJ2-1; tentatively, D is TRBD1 (6 bases). Germline V gene data show CDR1 as KGHSH and CDR2 as LQKENI. The CDR3 extends over 15 amino acids. Between the trimmed V and J ends, which lost 3 bases and 4 bases, there was a span of 13 bases. The chain's CDR3 is CASSPAAGQYNEQFF. The CDR3 DNA sequence: TGTGCCAGCTCACCCGCAGCTGGACAGTACAATGAGCAGTTCTTC.

CDR3 nucleotide sequence: TGTGCCAGCAGTTTCGGGACTAGCGGGCCTTCCTACGAGCAGTACTTC. This sequence encodes CASSFGTSGPSYEQYF. The chain is built from TRBV28 and TRBJ2-7, with 12 bases lining up with TRBD2. The CDR3 is made up of 16 amino acids. The germline V gene has CDR1 MDHEN and CDR2 SYDVKM. Unmatched junction bases numbered 4, after V lost 3 bases and J lost 1 base.

The rearrangement joins TRBV7-7 to TRBJ2-2; the D gene is possibly TRBD1 (5 bases). CDR1 is SSHAT, CDR2 FNYEAQ, per germline (reference sequence). Trimming took 6 bases from V and 4 from J, leaving 12 bases between them. The CDR3 has 14 residues. CDR3 in amino acids: CASSPQGATGELFF. CDR3 nucleotides: TGTGCCAGCAGTCCGCAAGGGGCCACCGGGGAGCTGTTTTTT.

DNA of the CDR3: TGTGCCAGCAGTGAAGACAGGGGGGGATCACCCCTCCACTTT. Residues: CASSEDRGGSPLHF. The chain recombines TRBV6-1 with TRBJ1-6; TRBD1 agrees at 8 bases. J lost 10 bases, V lost 1 base, and 3 bases had no gene match. The CDR3 is made up of 14 amino acids. The V gene's germline CDR1 is MNHNS and CDR2 SASEGT.

J is TRBJ2-7 and V is TRBV7-2; D ambiguous. Germline V gene lookup returns CDR1 SGHTA and CDR2 FQGNSA. V lost 1 base, J lost 3 bases, and 16 bases lay in between. This CDR3 has 16 amino acids. The CDR3, as DNA: TGTGCCAGCAGCTTAGAGGCACCTTCAAGGGACTACGAGCAGTACTTC. Its protein is CASSLEAPSRDYEQYF.

The chain employs TRBV5-1 and TRBJ1-4, with D perhaps TRBD1 (5 bases). Germline V gives CDR1 SGHRS, CDR2 YFSETQ. V was cut by 4 bases and J by 3 bases, with 10 bases left in between. This CDR3 comprises 14 residues. The CDR3 nucleotides are TGCGCCAGCAGCCGGGGCTCGGCTAATGAAAAACTGTTTTTT. Translation gives CASSRGSANEKLFF.

The V call is TRBV7-2, the J call TRBJ2-1, with D possibly being TRBD1 (5 bases). Trimming removed 5 bases from V and 5 bases from J, with 13 bases in between. The germline CDR1 and CDR2 sequences are SGHTA and FQGNSA. The CDR3 totals 14 residues. CDR3 bases: TGTGCCAGCAGCCCGACCGCAGGGAACAATGAGCAGTTCTTC. This translates into CASSPTAGNNEQFF.

The V and J genes are TRBV10-3 and TRBJ2-7, with unresolved D. The CDR3 runs to 12 residues. The V gene lost 6 bases and the J gene lost 5 bases, with 11 bases spanning the gap. Germline CDR1 ENHRY, CDR2 SYGVKD. The CDR3 sequence is CAIRKPSNEQYF. As DNA, the CDR3 is TGTGCCATCAGGAAACCTTCGAACGAGCAGTACTTC.

The chain has TRBV9 and TRBJ2-1; D could derive from TRBD1 or TRBD2 (5 bases each). V was pared by 4 bases and J by 2 bases, with 19 bases between. CDR1 and CDR2 from the germline V gene are SGDLS and YYNGEE. The CDR3 runs to 17 residues. The CDR3 sequence is CASSPQQGALPYNEQFF. CDR3 nucleotides: TGTGCCAGCAGCCCACAGCAGGGAGCGTTACCCTACAATGAGCAGTTCTTC.

J is TRBJ2-5 and V is TRBV7-2; tentative D call: TRBD2 (5 bases). Between the trimmed V and J ends, which lost 5 bases and 3 bases, there was a span of 10 bases. The CDR3 runs 13 residues. The germline V gene encodes CDR1 SGHTA and CDR2 FQGNSA. The CDR3 protein is CASSPWEKETQYF. As DNA, the CDR3 is TGTGCCAGCAGCCCTTGGGAGAAAGAGACCCAGTACTTC.